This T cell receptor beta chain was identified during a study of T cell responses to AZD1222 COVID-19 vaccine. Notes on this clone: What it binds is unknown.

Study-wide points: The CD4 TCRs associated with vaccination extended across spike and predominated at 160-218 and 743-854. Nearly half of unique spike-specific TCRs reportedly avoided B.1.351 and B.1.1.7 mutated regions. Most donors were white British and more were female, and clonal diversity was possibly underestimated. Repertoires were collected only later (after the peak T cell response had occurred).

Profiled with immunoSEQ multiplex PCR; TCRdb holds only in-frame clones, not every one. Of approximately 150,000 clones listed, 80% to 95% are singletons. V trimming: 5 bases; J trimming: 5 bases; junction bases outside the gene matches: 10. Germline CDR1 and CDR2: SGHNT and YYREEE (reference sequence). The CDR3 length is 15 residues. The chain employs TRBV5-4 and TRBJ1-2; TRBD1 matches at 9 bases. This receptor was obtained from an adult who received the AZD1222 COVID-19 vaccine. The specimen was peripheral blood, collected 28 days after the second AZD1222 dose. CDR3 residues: CASRKWDRESYGYTF. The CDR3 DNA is TGTGCCAGCAGAAAATGGGACAGGGAATCTTATGGCTACACCTTC. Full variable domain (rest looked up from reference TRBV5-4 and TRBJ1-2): ETGVTQSPTHLIKTRGQQVTLRCSSQSGHNTVSWYQQALGQGPQFIFQYYREEENGRGNFPPRFSGLQFPNYSSELNVNALELDDSALYLCASRKWDRESYGYTFGSGTRLTVV.